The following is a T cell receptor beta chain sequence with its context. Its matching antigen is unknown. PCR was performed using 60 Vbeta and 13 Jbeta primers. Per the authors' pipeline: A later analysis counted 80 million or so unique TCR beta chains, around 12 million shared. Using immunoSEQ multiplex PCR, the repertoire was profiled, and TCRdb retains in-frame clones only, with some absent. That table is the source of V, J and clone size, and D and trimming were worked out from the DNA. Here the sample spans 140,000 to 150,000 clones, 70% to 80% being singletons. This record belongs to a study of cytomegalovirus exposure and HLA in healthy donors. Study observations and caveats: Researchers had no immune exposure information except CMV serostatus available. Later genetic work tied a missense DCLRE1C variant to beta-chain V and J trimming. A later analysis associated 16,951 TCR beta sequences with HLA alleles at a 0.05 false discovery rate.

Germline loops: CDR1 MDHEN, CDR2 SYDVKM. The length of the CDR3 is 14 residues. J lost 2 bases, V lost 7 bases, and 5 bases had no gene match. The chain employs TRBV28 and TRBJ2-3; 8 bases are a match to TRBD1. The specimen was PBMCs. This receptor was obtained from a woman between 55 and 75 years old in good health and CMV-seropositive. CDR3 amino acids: CASTRTGPTDTQYF. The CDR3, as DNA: TGTGCCAGCACTCGGACAGGGCCCACAGATACGCAGTATTTT.